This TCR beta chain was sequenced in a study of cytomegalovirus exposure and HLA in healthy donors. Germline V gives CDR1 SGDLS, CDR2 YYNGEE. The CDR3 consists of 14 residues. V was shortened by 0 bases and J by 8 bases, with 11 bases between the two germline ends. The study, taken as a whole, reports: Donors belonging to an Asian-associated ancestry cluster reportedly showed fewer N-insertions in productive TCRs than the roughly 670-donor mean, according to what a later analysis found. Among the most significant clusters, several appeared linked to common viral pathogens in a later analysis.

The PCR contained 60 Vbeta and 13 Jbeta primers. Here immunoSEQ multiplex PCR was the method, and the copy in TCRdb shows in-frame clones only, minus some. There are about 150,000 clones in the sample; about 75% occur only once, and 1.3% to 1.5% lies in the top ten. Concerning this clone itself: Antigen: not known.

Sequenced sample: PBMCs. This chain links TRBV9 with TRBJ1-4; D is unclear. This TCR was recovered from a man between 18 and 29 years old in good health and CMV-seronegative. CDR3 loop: CASSVGGRGEKLFF. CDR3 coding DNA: TGTGCCAGCAGCGTAGGAGGTAGAGGAGAAAAACTGTTTTTT.